Following are 27 T cell receptor beta chains from one sample sequenced in a study of CXCR3-negative and CXCR3-positive naive CD8 T cells. The TRB libraries of cDNA were built by UMI-labeled 5' RACE. TCRdb re-called the 5' RACE reads and catalogs CDR3 proteins one per entry, DNA excluded. This sample lists 45,000 to 70,000 distinct CDR3 sequences; its ten largest clones have 20% to 25%. The source material was memory CD8+ T cells from blood. These receptors were taken from a human donor in good health. Some clones in this sample may be carry-over from other donors' samples.

This chain joins TRBV20-1 and TRBJ1-2; without DNA, the TCRdb call of TRBD1 cannot be checked. CDR1 is DFQATT, CDR2 SNEGSKA, per germline (reference sequence). The CDR3 runs to 14 residues. This chain's CDR3 is CSATTPRANYGYTF.

The chain links TRBV6-5 to TRBJ2-1; TCRdb designates TRBD2, a call that cannot be tested without DNA. The CDR3 sequence is 17 residues long. The germline V gene has CDR1 MNHEY and CDR2 SVGAGI. This chain's CDR3 is CASSSYSTSGGPFERFF.

V and J are TRBV12-3 or TRBV12-4 and TRBJ2-2. The CDR3 runs 12 residues. CDR3 in amino acids: CASSLETGELFF.

V and J are TRBV29-1 and TRBJ1-2; TCRdb calls TRBD1, which cannot be checked without DNA. This CDR3 spans 12 amino acids. Germline V lookup: CDR1 SQVTM, CDR2 ANQGSEA. CDR3 sequence reads: CSVTGQSFGYTF.

The chain joins TRBV6-6 to TRBJ2-5; TCRdb calls TRBD1, which cannot be checked without DNA. Germline V lookup: CDR1 MNHNY, CDR2 SVGAGI (reference sequence). The CDR3 runs to 17 residues. This CDR3 is CASSYSPFVRGQETQYF.

V usage is TRBV30 and J usage is TRBJ2-7; TCRdb reports TRBD1, a call that lacks DNA to check it against. This CDR3 contains 14 residues. Germline V gives CDR1 GTSNPN, CDR2 SVGIG (reference sequence). The CDR3 loop reads CAWNPWTGEREQYF.

CDR3 amino acids: CATNEGGPTKQFF. This chain joins TRBV15 and TRBJ2-1; the TRBD1 assignment by TCRdb is unverifiable without DNA. Germline CDR1 and CDR2: LNHNV and YYDKDF (reference sequence). This CDR3 has 13 residues.

The chain joins TRBV7-8 to TRBJ2-2. Per the germline V gene, CDR1 is SGHVS and CDR2 is FQNEAQ. The CDR3 runs 14 residues. CDR3 in amino acids: CASSWDVNTGELFF. Together with reference TRBV7-8 and TRBJ2-2, the CDR3 gives the full variable domain: GAGVSQSPRYKVAKRGQDVALRCDPISGHVSLFWYQQALGQGPEFLTYFQNEAQLDKSGLPSDRFFAERPEGSVSTLKIQRTQQEDSAVYLCASSWDVNTGELFFGEGSRLTVL.

The gene calls are TRBV7-9 and TRBJ2-4; TCRdb designates TRBD1, a call that cannot be tested without DNA. The CDR3 spans 12 residues. CDR1 is SEHNR and CDR2 is FQNEAQ in the germline V gene (reference sequence). CDR3: CAIWTSYIGPYF. Filled out from reference TRBV7-9 and TRBJ2-4, the complete variable domain reads DTGVSQNPRHKITKRGQNVTFRCDPISEHNRLYWYRQTLGQGPEFLTYFQNEAQLEKSRLLSDRFSAERPKGSFSTLEIQRTEQGDSAMYLCAIWTSYIGPYFGAGTRLSVL.

The chain recombines TRBV29-1 with TRBJ2-3; the D call of TRBD1 rests on TCRdb alone, since no DNA is present to check it. Germline V gives CDR1 SQVTM, CDR2 ANQGSEA. This CDR3 has 15 amino acids. CDR3 region: CSVELGGGARDTQYF.

The CDR3 sequence is CASSNPGTVLRNTIYF. This chain links TRBV6-2 or TRBV6-3 with TRBJ1-3; the D gene TCRdb calls, TRBD1, cannot be checked with no DNA. CDR1 is MNHEY and CDR2 is SVGEGT in the germline V gene. The CDR3 has 16 amino acids.

V and J are TRBV29-1 and TRBJ2-2. CDR1 is SQVTM and CDR2 is ANQGSEA in the germline V gene. The CDR3 contains 12 residues. The CDR3 sequence is CSVNRRAGELFF.

The chain links TRBV20-1 to TRBJ2-7; TCRdb outputs TRBD1, but without DNA this stays unchecked. Germline V gene sequence: CDR1 DFQATT, CDR2 SNEGSKA (reference sequence). This CDR3 has 14 residues. CDR3 amino acids: CSAREQGSSYEQYF.

The V call is TRBV12-3 or TRBV12-4, the J call TRBJ1-4; the D call of TRBD1 rests on TCRdb alone, since no DNA is present to check it. CDR3 length equals 14 residues. The CDR3: CASRLQGKREKLFF.

This chain uses TRBV12-3 or TRBV12-4 with TRBJ2-1; TCRdb's assignment of TRBD1 cannot be checked, as there is no DNA. The CDR3 is 15 residues long. The CDR3 here is CASSFGTVYYNEQFF.

The rearrangement links TRBV29-1 to TRBJ2-5; the D gene TCRdb calls, TRBD1, cannot be checked with no DNA. The CDR3 extends over 14 amino acids. Germline V gene data show CDR1 as SQVTM and CDR2 as ANQGSEA. The CDR3 protein is CSVVGDRGRETQYF.

The genes are TRBV12-3 or TRBV12-4 and TRBJ2-7; the D call of TRBD1 rests on TCRdb alone, since no DNA is present to check it. The CDR3 has 11 amino acids. The CDR3 reads CASSTGYEQYF.

The chain joins TRBV25-1 to TRBJ2-5; TCRdb picks TRBD1, but there is no DNA to check that call. The CDR3 is 13 residues long. CDR1 and CDR2 from the germline V gene are MGHDK and SYGVNS. CDR3 sequence: CASSEGRGETQYF.

The chain's CDR3 is CSASGGGGRKNEQYF. V is TRBV20-1 and J is TRBJ2-7; the TRBD2 assignment by TCRdb is unverifiable without DNA. CDR3 size: 15 residues. Germline loops: CDR1 DFQATT, CDR2 SNEGSKA (reference sequence).

This chain connects TRBV25-1 to TRBJ2-2; the TRBD1 assignment by TCRdb is unverifiable without DNA. From germline, CDR1 is MGHDK and CDR2 SYGVNS. The CDR3 spans 20 residues. CDR3 sequence reads: CASSEYRSSFGGMDTGELFF.

The rearrangement uses TRBV10-3 and TRBJ2-1; the TCRdb call, TRBD2, lacks DNA for checking. The CDR3 is 15 residues long. Looked up from germline, CDR1 is ENHRY and CDR2 is SYGVKD. CDR3 amino acids: CAISERGGMYNEQFF.

CDR3 protein: CSVEANYGYTF. The genes are TRBV29-1 and TRBJ1-2. CDR1 and CDR2 from the germline V gene are SQVTM and ANQGSEA. The CDR3 is made up of 11 amino acids.

The chain employs TRBV29-1 and TRBJ2-5; with no DNA, the TCRdb D assignment of TRBD1 cannot be verified. The CDR3 extends over 13 amino acids. The germline CDR1 and CDR2 sequences are SQVTM and ANQGSEA. The CDR3 here is CSVIDRTQETQYF.

The chain uses TRBV7-6 and TRBJ2-1. The CDR3 totals 13 residues. CDR1 and CDR2 from the germline V gene are SGHVS and FNYEAQ. CDR3: CASSSSVEFEQFF.

The V and J genes are TRBV11-2 and TRBJ2-3; TCRdb designates TRBD2, a call that cannot be tested without DNA. This CDR3 contains 13 residues. Germline V gene lookup returns CDR1 SGHAT and CDR2 FQNNGV. The chain's CDR3 is CASSLVALGSQYF.

V gene TRBV11-3 combines with J gene TRBJ2-5; TCRdb calls TRBD2, which cannot be checked without DNA. The CDR3 is made up of 15 amino acids. CDR1 and CDR2 from the germline V gene are SGHNT and YENEEA. The CDR3 region is CASSPRTSGQETQYF.

The chain is built from TRBV20-1 and TRBJ1-1; without DNA, the TCRdb call of TRBD1 cannot be checked. The CDR3 length is 14 residues. The germline CDR1 and CDR2 sequences are DFQATT and SNEGSKA (reference sequence). CDR3 region: CSAPVTGSDTEAFF.